A selection of T cell receptor beta chains follows, all from one sample in a study of CD8 T cells in Susac syndrome. Each CDR3 protein is one row after TCRdb ran MiXCR on the immunoSEQ multiplex PCR reads. Of tens of thousands of distinct CDR3 sequences detected, approximately 94% appear once; the ten largest clones hold 0.26%. The sequenced material came from CD8+ T cells from PBMCs. The receptor source for this set is a human donor in good health. CDR3s include the opening cysteine and the closing phenylalanine or tryptophan. D genes are given only for firm matches. Not all rows give a size; the values are once, few, many and, for expanded clones, a class.

NA	TRBV10-3	TRBD2	TRBJ2-5	TGTGCCGGACGGGGGAGCGGGGACCAAGAGACCCAGTACTTC	CAGRGSGDQETQYF
NA	TRBV9	TRBD1	TRBJ2-2	TGTGCCAGCAGCGTAGCTGGGACAGGGCTGGGGAACACCGGGGAGCTGTTTTTT	CASSVAGTGLGNTGELFF
once	TRBV6-7	TRBD1	TRBJ2-5	TGTGCCAGCAGGATTCCGACAGGGGTGGAGGCCCAGTACTTC	CASRIPTGVEAQYF
NA	TRBV3-1	TRBD2	TRBJ2-1	TGTGCCAGCAGCCGTGACTCGGGACTAGCGAACAATGAGCAGTTCTTC	CASSRDSGLANNEQFF
NA	TRBV19	NA	TRBJ2-1	TGTGCCAGTAGTATGCCAGGGAGGTACAATGAGCAGTTCTTC	CASSMPGRYNEQFF
NA	TRBV4-3	NA	TRBJ2-3	TGCGCCAGCAGCCAAGACAAGCGCCCAGATACGCAGTATTTT	CASSQDKRPDTQYF
NA	TRBV27	NA	TRBJ2-7	TGTGCCAGCAGTTTGGGTCCGGGACGGAACTACGAGCAGTACTTC	CASSLGPGRNYEQYF
NA	TRBV7-6	NA	TRBJ1-1	TGTGCCAGCAGCCCAGGACCATTCAACACTGAAGCTTTCTTT	CASSPGPFNTEAFF
NA	TRBV9	NA	TRBJ2-7	TGTGCCAGCAGCGTGGCAGGGACCTACGAGCAGTACTTC	CASSVAGTYEQYF
NA	TRBV2	NA	TRBJ2-5	TGTGCCAGCAGGCTTCTCGTACAGCAACAAGAGACCCAGTACTTC	CASRLLVQQQETQYF
NA	TRBV7-2	NA	TRBJ1-6	TGTGCCAGCAGCCTAGACGGGGACTACTATAATTCACCCCTCCACTTT	CASSLDGDYYNSPLHF
NA	TRBV13	TRBD1	TRBJ1-1	TGTGCCAGCAGCTCGCCGGGACAGGGGGGCAACACTGAAGCTTTCTTT	CASSSPGQGGNTEAFF
few	TRBV3-1	NA	TRBJ2-1	TGTGCCAGCAGCCTCTGGACAGTAAGGTCCTACAATGAGCAGTTCTTC	CASSLWTVRSYNEQFF
NA	TRBV5-1	NA	TRBJ2-7	TGCGCCAGCAGCGTGGATCCCTCGGGTCTCTACGAGCAGTACTTC	CASSVDPSGLYEQYF
NA	TRBV12-3/TRBV12-4	NA	TRBJ1-2	TGTGCCAGCAGTTTAGGAGGGGAAGGCTACACCTTC	CASSLGGEGYTF
NA	TRBV3-1	NA	TRBJ2-4	TGTGCCAGCAGCCAAGATCTAACGAAAAACATTCAGTACTTC	CASSQDLTKNIQYF
NA	TRBV27	NA	TRBJ2-2	TGTGCCAGCAGTTACCCCGGGGCCGGGGAGCTGTTTTTT	CASSYPGAGELFF
few	TRBV7-2	TRBD1	TRBJ1-1	TGTGCCAGCAGTCCCGCGGGACAGGGTTTGAACACTGAAGCTTTCTTT	CASSPAGQGLNTEAFF
NA	TRBV5-4	NA	TRBJ2-7	TGTGCCAGCAGCTTGACAGGGTTGTCCTACGAGCAGTACTTC	CASSLTGLSYEQYF
once	TRBV7-9	TRBD2	TRBJ2-1	TGTGCCAGCAGCTTTTCGGGACTAGCGGACAATGAGCAGTTCTTC	CASSFSGLADNEQFF
NA	TRBV24-1	NA	TRBJ2-1	TGTGCCACCAGTGACTCCGGGCCGCGAGAGCAGTTCTTC	CATSDSGPREQFF
NA	TRBV27	NA	TRBJ1-4	TGTGCCAGCACCACCCTCGGGGTCGGAGGGGAAAAACTGTTTTTT	CASTTLGVGGEKLFF
NA	TRBV7-9	TRBD2	TRBJ2-5	TGTGCCAGCAGCTTAGCGCGTCTAGCGGGGAGCGGAGAGACCCAGTACTTC	CASSLARLAGSGETQYF
NA	TRBV12-5	NA	TRBJ1-1	TGTGCTAGTGGTAAGGGGGTGAACACTGAAGCTTTCTTT	CASGKGVNTEAFF
NA	TRBV29-1	TRBD1	TRBJ1-2	TGCAGCGTTCCGGGACAGGGCGGCTACACCTTC	CSVPGQGGYTF
NA	TRBV20-1	NA	TRBJ1-6	TGCAGTGCTAGAGAATTAGGGAGTACAGGGTTTAATTCACCCCTCCACTTT	CSARELGSTGFNSPLHF
NA	TRBV12-3/TRBV12-4	NA	TRBJ1-2	TGTGCCAGCAGCCTCGGAGACGGGGGCTACACCTTC	CASSLGDGGYTF
NA	TRBV4-1	NA	TRBJ2-7	TGCGCCAGCAGCCAACATCCGGGGACCTACGAGCAGTACTTC	CASSQHPGTYEQYF
NA	TRBV4-3	NA	TRBJ1-1	TGCGCCAGCAGCCAACCAGGGGAGGGGGGCACTGAAGCTTTCTTT	CASSQPGEGGTEAFF
NA	TRBV12-3/TRBV12-4	TRBD1	TRBJ1-1	TGTGCCAGCAGTTCAGGGACAGGGTTAACTGAAGCTTTCTTT	CASSSGTGLTEAFF
NA	TRBV20-1	NA	TRBJ1-1	TGCAGTGCTAGATTACGGGGGCGTTGGGACACTGAAGCTTTCTTT	CSARLRGRWDTEAFF
NA	TRBV27	TRBD1	TRBJ1-5	TGTGCCAGCAGGCGGACAGGGAGGGATCAGCCCCAGCATTTT	CASRRTGRDQPQHF
NA	TRBV12-3/TRBV12-4	TRBD1	TRBJ2-1	TGTGCCAGCAGTCTAGGACAGGGGTACTACAATGAGCAGTTCTTC	CASSLGQGYYNEQFF